The 27 T cell receptor beta chains presented below share a single source sample, sequenced in a study of blood T cell repertoires in COVID-19. Data came from immunoSEQ multiplex PCR; TCRdb stores just in-frame clones and leaves some out. Of 74,000 or so clones in the sample, over 80% are singletons; the top ten hold roughly 2.4%. The specimen sequenced was peripheral blood. The source is a human donor in a cohort sampled during active COVID-19.

V usage is TRBV5-4 and J usage is TRBJ2-3; 8 bases line up with TRBD2. This CDR3 comprises 17 residues. Trimming removed 4 bases from V and 1 base from J; junction bases left unmatched: 11. Germline V gene lookup returns CDR1 SGHNT and CDR2 YYREEE (reference sequence). CDR3 bases: TGTGCCAGCAGCACCCCAGTGCTAGCGGGCCGCACAGATACGCAGTATTTT. It yields the protein CASSTPVLAGRTDTQYF.

V gene TRBV7-9 combines with J gene TRBJ2-4, with D hard to call. V lost 5 bases and J 0 bases, leaving 14 bases between the germline ends. Germline-derived CDR1 and CDR2 are SEHNR and FQNEAQ (reference sequence). The CDR3 has 16 amino acids. The CDR3 sequence is CASSPRLVIAKNIQYF. DNA for the CDR3: TGTGCCAGCAGCCCACGGTTGGTAATAGCCAAAAACATTCAGTACTTC.

V is TRBV7-2 and J is TRBJ2-5; D unclear. Germline V gene data show CDR1 as SGHTA and CDR2 as FQGNSA. CDR3 length: 13 amino acids. Trimming took 1 base from V and 5 from J, leaving 8 bases between them. The CDR3 DNA reads TGTGCCAGCAGCTTAGTATACAGCGAGACCCAGTACTTC. It translates to CASSLVYSETQYF.

The chain combines TRBV6-5 with TRBJ2-1; 7 positions match TRBD1. CDR1 is MNHEY and CDR2 is SVGAGI in the germline V gene. V shed 7 bases and J 9 bases; nucleotides not matched to a gene: 9. The CDR3 contains 13 residues. The CDR3 DNA follows: TGTGCCAGCAACAGGGGTGCCTGGGGTGAGCAGTTCTTC. Translated, it gives CASNRGAWGEQFF.

The V call is TRBV19, the J call TRBJ1-2; 9 nucleotides agree with TRBD1. The length of the CDR3 is 13 residues. The germline gives CDR1 LNHDA, CDR2 SQIVND (reference sequence). Trimming cost V 6 bases and J 5 bases; bases outside gene matches: 4. Here the CDR3 reads CASRQGARYGYTF. The CDR3 nucleotides are TGTGCCAGTAGACAGGGGGCGCGATATGGCTACACCTTC.

The chain joins TRBV28 to TRBJ1-6, with TRBD1 as a possible D gene (6 bases). Germline assignment: CDR1 MDHEN and CDR2 SYDVKM. CDR3 size: 14 residues. V lost 3 bases, J lost 7 bases, and 10 bases lay in between. The CDR3 region has the DNA TGTGCCAGCAGTTTCACAGGGAGAAATTCACCCCTCCACTTT. It translates to CASSFTGRNSPLHF.

The chain uses TRBV5-1 and TRBJ2-7; the match to TRBD2 covers 7 bases. V was clipped by 2 bases and J by 0 bases; unmatched bases: 2. From germline, CDR1 is SGHRS and CDR2 YFSETQ. This CDR3 spans 14 amino acids. CDR3 sequence reads: CASSLAGPSYEQYF. The CDR3 nucleotides read TGCGCCAGCAGCTTAGCGGGGCCCTCCTACGAGCAGTACTTC.

V and J are TRBV3-1 (or the pseudogene TRBV3-2) and TRBJ1-2; the match to TRBD1 covers 10 bases. Germline assignment: CDR1 LGHDT and CDR2 YNNKEL (reference sequence). The CDR3 loop spans 16 amino acids. J gave up 6 bases and V 4 bases, and 11 bases lay outside the gene matches. CDR3 sequence (DNA): TGTGCCAGCAGCCGATCGGGACAGGGGAGTCTGGATGGCTACACCTTC. It yields the protein CASSRSGQGSLDGYTF.

J is TRBJ1-6 and V is TRBV30; a possible D gene is TRBD1 (5 bases). Trimming pared 4 bases from V and 5 bases from J, leaving 15 bases between. Germline assignment: CDR1 GTSNPN and CDR2 SVGIG (reference sequence). The CDR3 contains 15 residues. The chain's CDR3 is CAWKGDNSDNSPLHF. DNA of the CDR3: TGTGCCTGGAAAGGGGATAATTCGGATAATTCACCCCTCCACTTT.

The chain is built from TRBV7-8 and TRBJ1-1; the D is unclear. Looked up from germline, CDR1 is SGHVS and CDR2 is FQNEAQ. This CDR3 is 15 amino acids long. Trimming pared 2 bases from V and 3 bases from J, leaving 13 bases between. DNA for the CDR3: TGTGCCAGCAGCTTACGACGGGGTTTGGACACTGAAGCTTTCTTT. Protein product: CASSLRRGLDTEAFF.

V is TRBV5-1 and J is TRBJ1-4; a possible D gene is TRBD1 (5 bases). V was trimmed by 0 bases and J by 8 bases, leaving 14 bases between them. Looked up from germline, CDR1 is SGHRS and CDR2 is YFSETQ. The CDR3 runs 15 residues. CDR3 bases: TGCGCCAGCAGCTTGGGTGCGGGGGAGTTGGAAAAACTGTTTTTT. Translated, it gives CASSLGAGELEKLFF.

In its sample, this clone was seen a few times. The rearrangement links TRBV11-2 to TRBJ2-7; D perhaps matches TRBD2 (6 bases). Trimming took off 8 bases at V and 2 bases at J, with 13 bases between the two ends. The CDR3 spans 13 residues. The V gene's germline CDR1 is SGHAT and CDR2 FQNNGV. The CDR3 nucleotides read TGTGCCAGCCGAGGCGGGGCAACCTACGAGCAGTACTTC. It translates to CASRGGATYEQYF.

V usage is TRBV2 and J usage is TRBJ2-3, with D tentatively TRBD2 (6 bases). V gave up 6 bases and J gave up 4 bases, with 17 bases separating them. The germline V gene has CDR1 SNHLY and CDR2 FYNNEI. The CDR3 totals 15 residues. The CDR3 region is CASRQTTSSADTQYF. CDR3 coding DNA: TGTGCCAGCAGGCAAACAACTAGCTCGGCAGATACGCAGTATTTT. The whole variable domain, filled in from reference TRBV2 and TRBJ2-3, reads EPEVTQTPSHQVTQMGQEVILRCVPISNHLYFYWYRQILGQKVEFLVSFYNNEISEKSEIFDDQFSVERPDGSNFTLKIRSTKLEDSAMYFCASRQTTSSADTQYFGPGTRLTVL.

This clone was recorded only once. The chain employs TRBV5-6 and TRBJ2-7, with 8 positions matching TRBD1. The J segment lost 2 bases and the V segment lost 2 bases, leaving 6 bases of the junction unmatched. There are 15 residues in the CDR3. Germline V lookup: CDR1 SGHDT, CDR2 YYEEEE. CDR3 amino acids: CASSFGSGQAYEQYF. The DNA of the CDR3 is TGTGCCAGCAGCTTTGGCTCGGGACAGGCCTACGAGCAGTACTTC.

The chain recombines TRBV27 with TRBJ2-5, with 9 bases aligning to TRBD2. V was clipped by 4 bases and J by 5 bases; unmatched bases: 2. Germline CDR1 reads MNHEY; CDR2 reads SMNVEV (reference sequence). The CDR3 is made up of 13 amino acids. CDR3 loop: CASSWREGETQYF. The CDR3 region has the DNA TGTGCCAGCAGTTGGCGGGAGGGGGAGACCCAGTACTTC.

The V and J genes are TRBV25-1 and TRBJ1-1, with TRBD1 as a possible D gene (5 bases). Per the germline V gene, CDR1 is MGHDK and CDR2 is SYGVNS. Trimming took off 5 bases at V and 5 bases at J, with 18 bases between the two ends. CDR3 length equals 15 residues. DNA for the CDR3: TGTGCCAGCAGTTTCCTGAGACGGGGGGGGACTGAAGCTTTCTTT. Translating gives CASSFLRRGGTEAFF.

The DNA for the CDR3 is TGTGCCAGCAGCTCCGACACCGGGGAGCTGTTTTTT. It yields the protein CASSSDTGELFF. This chain joins TRBV7-3 and TRBJ2-2; D not resolved. The germline gives CDR1 SGHTA, CDR2 FQGTGA. The CDR3 covers 12 residues. The ends were cut back, 4 bases at V and 3 bases at J, with 3 bases in the middle.

The V and J genes are TRBV6-1 and TRBJ1-2; no clear D gene. Deletions cut 2 bases from V and 1 base from J, with 14 bases between. Looked up from germline, CDR1 is MNHNS and CDR2 is SASEGT. The CDR3 is made up of 16 amino acids. The CDR3 loop reads CASSESGSLRNYGYTF. The CDR3 DNA is TGTGCCAGCAGTGAATCAGGCAGCCTGCGTAACTATGGCTACACCTTC.

The CDR3 DNA reads as TGTGCCAGCAGCGTAGATTTGAGCGGGATGCGAGAGACCCAGTACTTC. This translates into CASSVDLSGMRETQYF. The J gene is TRBJ2-5, the V gene TRBV9; TRBD2 agrees at 7 bases. The CDR3 runs 16 residues. CDR1 is SGDLS, CDR2 YYNGEE, per germline. Trimming at V came to 0 bases and at J to 4 bases, leaving 9 bases not matched to a gene.

This clone was seen more than once but under ten times. The chain employs TRBV3-1 (or the pseudogene TRBV3-2) and TRBJ2-7; TRBD2 agrees at 11 bases. Germline-derived CDR1 and CDR2 are LGHDT and YNNKEL (reference sequence). Trimming took 1 base from V and 6 from J; bases not matched to a gene: 2. The length of the CDR3 is 14 residues. The CDR3 loop is CASSQGLAGGEQYF. Here the CDR3 DNA reads TGTGCCAGCAGCCAAGGGCTAGCGGGAGGCGAGCAGTACTTC.

The chain links TRBV24-1 to TRBJ2-1, with 8 bases lining up with TRBD2. This CDR3 region has 13 residues. In germline, CDR1 is KGHDR, CDR2 SFDVKD. Trimming at V came to 0 bases and at J to 13 bases, leaving 4 bases not matched to a gene. The CDR3 DNA follows: TGTGCCACCAGTGATTTGCGGGGGGGCGTACAGTTCTTC. This encodes CATSDLRGGVQFF.

The chain carries TRBV5-5 and TRBJ1-1, with TRBD1 as a possible D gene (5 bases). Trimming took 4 bases from V and 3 from J, leaving 10 bases between them. The CDR3 is 13 residues long. The germline gives CDR1 SGHKS, CDR2 YYEKEE (reference sequence). The CDR3 DNA reads TGTGCCAGCAGCGTCCAGGGCGACACTGAAGCTTTCTTT. Translating gives CASSVQGDTEAFF.

The V call is TRBV29-1, the J call TRBJ2-1, with 7 bases matching TRBD2. Germline V gene sequence: CDR1 SQVTM, CDR2 ANQGSEA. This CDR3 spans 14 amino acids. With 6 bases clipped from V and 7 bases from J, the junction kept 12 bases outside the gene matches. CDR3 protein: CSVQPGGEWNEQFF. Written as DNA, the CDR3 is TGCAGCGTGCAACCGGGGGGTGAGTGGAATGAGCAGTTCTTC.

The genes are TRBV5-1 and TRBJ1-3, with D possibly TRBD1 on 5 matching bases. CDR1 and CDR2 from the germline V gene are SGHRS and YFSETQ. V lost 4 bases and J lost 4, with 15 bases in between. The CDR3 totals 15 residues. CDR3 in DNA: TGCGCCAGCAGCCGGGGCGGGGAGACAGGAAACACCATATATTTT. Protein product: CASSRGGETGNTIYF. Based on the CDR3 plus reference TRBV5-1 and TRBJ1-3, the full variable domain is KAGVTQTPRYLIKTRGQQVTLSCSPISGHRSVSWYQQTPGQGLQFLFEYFSETQRNKGNFPGRFSGRQFSNSRSEMNVSTLELGDSALYLCASSRGGETGNTIYFGEGSWLTVV.

The chain employs TRBV28 and TRBJ2-7; TRBD2 aligns across 9 bases. In germline, CDR1 is MDHEN, CDR2 SYDVKM. Losses at the gene ends were 6 bases for V and 2 bases for J; bases not matched to a gene: 5. CDR3 length: 14 residues. The CDR3 spells CASRATSGTYEQYF. Here the CDR3 DNA reads TGTGCCAGCAGGGCGACTAGCGGAACCTACGAGCAGTACTTC.

The chain has TRBV12-3 or TRBV12-4 and TRBJ2-5; 8 nucleotides agree with TRBD1. The CDR3 loop spans 13 amino acids. Losses at the gene ends were 7 bases for V and 5 bases for J; bases not matched to a gene: 6. Here the CDR3 reads CASTRDRKETQYF. CDR3 DNA sequence: TGTGCCAGCACCCGGGACAGGAAGGAGACCCAGTACTTC.

The chain recombines TRBV5-4 with TRBJ1-1; a weak D match, TRBD1 (6 bases). The CDR3 spans 15 residues. Trimming removed 2 bases at V and 3 bases at J, with 14 bases between. Germline loops: CDR1 SGHNT, CDR2 YYREEE (reference sequence). CDR3 amino acids: CASSLILGQYTEAFF. In nucleotides, the CDR3 is TGTGCCAGCAGCTTAATTCTAGGACAGTACACTGAAGCTTTCTTT.